The following is a T cell receptor (beta chain) sequence with its context. Its specificity is not known. Measured with immunoSEQ multiplex PCR; TCRdb has only the in-frame clones, and not every one. The sample includes 120,000 or so clones, 90% to 95% of them seen just once. This CDR3 spans 19 amino acids. The data originate from a study of human thymus T cells. Study-level points and caveats: Thymic as well as blood repertoires seemed to favor certain V and J genes unevenly.

Resections were taken during corrective heart surgery, and the thymus tissue came from these. The chain uses TRBV1 and TRBJ2-3; the D segment call TRBD2 is taken from the table without a DNA check. TRBV1 is deemed a pseudogene. This clonotype originated in a boy in the first two years of life with a congenital heart defect but otherwise immunologically healthy. The sequencing input was thymus tissue. The CDR3 reads CTSSQGLAGGPPSTDTQYF. The CDR3 region has the DNA TGCACCAGCAGCCAAGGACTAGCGGGGGGGCCCCCTAGCACAGATACGCAGTATTTT.